These 17 T cell receptor beta chains were all obtained from the same sample, sequenced in a study of patients and donors after allogeneic stem cell transplantation. TCRdb independently ran MiXCR on the RT-PCR reads; one entry per CDR3 protein. The sample carries 920,000 or so distinct CDR3 sequences, around 17% recorded once. The sequencing input was blood, either unsorted or a sorted T cell fraction (not recorded which). Receptors were obtained from a human donor who was either an allogeneic HSCT recipient or a stem cell or donor lymphocyte infusion donor (not recorded which). It is not recorded whose cells these are; they may come from a transplant donor.

The V gene is TRBV20-1, the J gene TRBJ1-5; no clear D gene. Germline-derived CDR1 and CDR2 are DFQATT and SNEGSKA (reference sequence). Trimming removed 0 bases at V and 2 bases at J, with 14 bases between. The CDR3 sequence is 16 residues long. The CDR3 is CSARDLGGLRNQPQHF. The CDR3 DNA sequence: TGCAGTGCTAGAGATCTAGGAGGGCTGCGCAATCAGCCCCAGCATTTT.

This clonotype has just a few counts. This chain uses TRBV20-1 with TRBJ2-1; the match to TRBD1 covers 9 bases. This CDR3 has 12 amino acids. CDR1 and CDR2 from the germline V gene are DFQATT and SNEGSKA (reference sequence). V shed 2 bases and J 9 bases; nucleotides not matched to a gene: 2. The CDR3 here is CSARRTGVEQFF. The CDR3 DNA is TGCAGTGCTAGACGGACAGGGGTTGAGCAGTTCTTC.

Many counts were recorded for this clonotype. The chain combines TRBV6-1 with TRBJ2-1; 10 nucleotides align to TRBD2. The CDR3 loop spans 14 amino acids. Germline CDR1 is MNHNS and CDR2 is SASEGT. The trim removed 7 bases at V and 7 bases at J, leaving 7 bases unmatched. DNA for the CDR3: TGTGCCAGCACCAAAAATAGCGGGAGGAATGAGCAGTTCTTC. Residues: CASTKNSGRNEQFF.

The gene calls are TRBV4-3 and TRBJ2-3; 8 nucleotides agree with TRBD2. Per germline, CDR1 LGHNA and CDR2 YSLEER. CDR3 length equals 15 residues. Germline trimming cut 1 base from V and 10 bases from J; bases unmatched to any gene: 10. The CDR3 DNA follows: TGCGCCAGCAGCCAAGGCCAGCGGGGGCTCAGCGCGCAGTATTTT. Residues: CASSQGQRGLSAQYF.

The V gene is TRBV6-1, the J gene TRBJ1-6; 8 bases are a match to TRBD1. V dropped 4 bases and J dropped 12; count of bases not matched to a gene: 5. Germline V gene data show CDR1 as MNHNS and CDR2 as SASEGT. This CDR3 is 13 amino acids long. CDR3 nucleotide sequence: TGTGCCAGCAGTGCGGACAGGGATGTACCCCTCCACTTT. Its translation: CASSADRDVPLHF.

J is TRBJ2-7 and V is TRBV29-1, with D unresolved. Germline V gene data show CDR1 as SQVTM and CDR2 as ANQGSEA. The CDR3 is 12 residues long. The V gene lost 3 bases and the J gene lost 4 bases, with 10 bases spanning the gap. CDR3 sequence (DNA): TGCAGCGTTGAGTCGGACCCTTACGAGCAGTACTTC. Its translation: CSVESDPYEQYF.

This clonotype was counted between two and nine times. This rearrangement joins TRBV6-1 to TRBJ1-6; D perhaps matches TRBD1 (6 bases). V dropped 4 bases and J dropped 0 bases, with 13 bases sitting between them. The CDR3 has 17 amino acids. Germline CDR1 and CDR2: MNHNS and SASEGT. CDR3 sequence reads: CASSVDSPSSYNSPLHF. CDR3 in DNA: TGTGCCAGCAGTGTGGACAGTCCGAGCTCCTATAATTCACCCCTCCACTTT.

This sequence joins TRBV6-5 and TRBJ1-2, with a weak D call TRBD1 (6 bases). Germline V gene lookup returns CDR1 MNHEY and CDR2 SVGAGI. The CDR3 loop spans 13 amino acids. Deletions cut 3 bases from V and 5 bases from J, with 10 bases between. In DNA, the CDR3 is TGTGCCAGCAGTTATCCCCAGGGGTATGGCTACACCTTC. This sequence encodes CASSYPQGYGYTF.

A note on this clonotype: Given the absence of the conserved phenylalanine or tryptophan at the CDR3 end, a read error is likely. In DNA form, the CDR3 reads TGTGCCAGCACCTTCCGAAGTCGGACCCGCTACACCTAC. Protein sequence: CASTFRSRTRYTY. The chain carries TRBV28 and TRBJ1-2; D is unresolved. The CDR3 sequence is 13 residues long. From germline, CDR1 is MDHEN and CDR2 SYDVKM. Trimming shortened V by 7 bases and J by 9 bases, and 18 bases separated the two germline ends.

The chain couples TRBV20-1 to TRBJ1-5; D unclear. Between the trimmed V and J ends, which lost 5 bases and 5 bases, there was a span of 19 bases. CDR3 length: 15 amino acids. The germline V gene has CDR1 DFQATT and CDR2 SNEGSKA (reference sequence). The CDR3 DNA sequence: TGCAGTGCTCGACGGCTCGCCAATGGGTATCAGCCCCAGCATTTT. This sequence encodes CSARRLANGYQPQHF.

This chain uses TRBV29-1 with TRBJ2-2, with 11 bases aligning to TRBD2. Per the germline V gene, CDR1 is SQVTM and CDR2 is ANQGSEA. This CDR3 region has 15 residues. V was clipped by 5 bases and J by 0 bases; unmatched bases: 2. CDR3 in amino acids: CSVHSGRANTGELFF. The DNA of the CDR3 is TGCAGCGTTCATAGCGGGAGGGCGAACACCGGGGAGCTGTTTTTT.

The rearrangement joins TRBV25-1 to TRBJ2-3; TRBD2 is a possible D gene (6 bases). The CDR3 is 15 amino acids. Looked up from germline, CDR1 is MGHDK and CDR2 is SYGVNS. Deletions cut 1 base from V and 4 bases from J, with 12 bases between. The chain's CDR3 is CASSESGDRADTQYF. CDR3 bases: TGTGCCAGCAGTGAATCGGGGGACCGCGCAGATACGCAGTATTTT.

In this sample, this clonotype turned up a few times. This chain uses TRBV27 with TRBJ2-7; 8 bases align to TRBD2. There are 15 residues in the CDR3. Unmatched junction bases numbered 8, after V lost 2 bases and J lost 5 bases. CDR1 is MNHEY and CDR2 is SMNVEV in the germline V gene (reference sequence). The CDR3 nucleotides read TGTGCCAGCAGTTTAACAGGACTAGCCGTCCACGAGCAGTACTTC. Its translation is CASSLTGLAVHEQYF.

There are many counts of this clonotype. This chain joins TRBV29-1 and TRBJ2-5; D is perhaps TRBD1 (5 bases). The CDR3 has 13 residues. V dropped 4 bases and J dropped 4 bases, with 13 bases sitting between them. Germline V CDR1 and CDR2: SQVTM, ANQGSEA. The CDR3 here is CSVGTGPLETQYF. The CDR3 nucleotides are TGCAGCGTTGGAACAGGACCACTAGAGACCCAGTACTTC.

The chain is built from TRBV5-6 and TRBJ1-2, with a weak D call TRBD1 (5 bases). This CDR3 contains 13 residues. The ends were cut back, 0 bases at V and 7 bases at J, with 10 bases in the middle. The germline V gene has CDR1 SGHDT and CDR2 YYEEEE. CDR3 amino acids: CASSLESRGGYTF. CDR3 bases: TGTGCCAGCAGCTTGGAGTCGAGGGGTGGCTACACCTTC. The whole variable domain, filled in from reference TRBV5-6 and TRBJ1-2, reads DAGVTQSPTHLIKTRGQQVTLRCSPKSGHDTVSWYQQALGQGPQFIFQYYEEEERQRGNFPDRFSGHQFPNYSSELNVNALLLGDSALYLCASSLESRGGYTFGSGTRLTVV.

The chain employs TRBV24-1 and TRBJ2-7, with D possibly being TRBD1 or TRBD2 (6 bases each). This CDR3 region has 14 residues. Trimming pared 0 bases from V and 5 bases from J, leaving 10 bases between. Germline assignment: CDR1 KGHDR and CDR2 SFDVKD. CDR3 loop: CATSDLFGGDEQYF. The CDR3 DNA follows: TGTGCCACCAGTGATTTGTTCGGGGGCGACGAGCAGTACTTC.

A few counts support this clonotype. This chain uses TRBV5-1 with TRBJ1-1; 9 bases agree with TRBD1. The V segment lost 4 bases and the J segment 5 bases; nucleotides outside the gene matches: 9. CDR3 length equals 15 residues. CDR1 SGHRS and CDR2 YFSETQ come from the germline V gene. The CDR3: CASSPRQGVSTEAFF. The CDR3 DNA sequence: TGCGCCAGCAGCCCTAGACAGGGGGTATCGACTGAAGCTTTCTTT.